These 5 T cell receptor beta chains were all obtained from the same sample, sequenced in a study of blood T cell repertoires in COVID-19. Generated by immunoSEQ multiplex PCR, the TCRdb table keeps only in-frame clones and is missing some. The data show 160,000 or so clones, roughly 80% seen once. The sample comprised PBMCs or T cells enriched from blood (not recorded which). The receptors here all came from an older woman who had recovered from COVID-19.

This clone has a single count. The chain carries TRBV25-1 and TRBJ1-2; possible D gene TRBD1, 5 bases. CDR1 and CDR2 (germline): MGHDK, SYGVNS. CDR3 size: 12 residues. CDR3 residues: CSLAGGNYGYTF. Here the CDR3 DNA reads TGTTCCCTAGCCGGGGGGAACTATGGCTACACCTTC.

The genes are TRBV4-1 and TRBJ2-3; 10 positions agree with TRBD1. The CDR3 runs 18 residues. The V gene's germline CDR1 is MGHRA and CDR2 YSYEKL. The V segment lost 1 base and the J segment 2 bases; nucleotides outside the gene matches: 9. The chain's CDR3 is CASSQVTYGTGDTDTQYF. The CDR3 DNA reads TGCGCCAGCAGCCAAGTTACCTATGGGACAGGGGACACAGATACGCAGTATTTT.

The rearrangement uses TRBV4-1 and TRBJ1-6, with TRBD1 matching over 7 bases. The CDR3 length is 15 residues. The germline gives CDR1 MGHRA, CDR2 YSYEKL. The ends lost 1 base at V and 7 bases at J; junction bases unmatched: 4. This CDR3 reads CASSQGDSSNSPLHF. The CDR3 nucleotides read TGCGCCAGCAGCCAAGGGGACAGCTCAAATTCACCCCTCCACTTT.

The J gene is TRBJ1-1, the V gene TRBV4-1, with a weak D call TRBD1 (5 bases). Trimming left V 1 base short and J 0 bases short, with 12 bases between. Germline V gene sequence: CDR1 MGHRA, CDR2 YSYEKL. This CDR3 comprises 16 residues. The CDR3, as DNA: TGCGCCAGCAGCCAAGTGTTGACAGTCATGAACACTGAAGCTTTCTTT. This gives the protein CASSQVLTVMNTEAFF.

The chain joins TRBV7-2 to TRBJ2-1; 9 positions match TRBD2. CDR1 and CDR2 from the germline V gene are SGHTA and FQGNSA. CDR3 length: 15 residues. V lost 6 bases to trimming and J lost 8 bases; unmatched junction nucleotides: 11. The CDR3 loop reads CASRVGGTSWDEQFF. The DNA for the CDR3 is TGTGCCAGCAGGGTCGGGGGGACTAGCTGGGATGAGCAGTTCTTC.